What follows describes a single TCR beta chain. This sample was taken from a study of siplizumab effects on memory and regulatory T cells. Profiling relied on immunoSEQ multiplex PCR, and the TCRdb table lists in-frame clones only, not all of them. The sample carries some 7,200 clones, approximately 70% recorded once. This CDR3 has 16 residues. The germline gives CDR1 SGHDT, CDR2 YYEEEE. V was clipped by 2 bases and J by 2 bases; unmatched bases: 5. The V call is TRBV5-6, the J call TRBJ2-1; 9 positions agree with TRBD2. The specimen was effector memory CD8+ T cells sorted from blood. Subset in this sample: unstimulated CD8+ effector memory T cells. The source is a human donor in good health. CDR3: CASSFFLAGPYNEQFF. The DNA for the CDR3 is TGTGCCAGCAGCTTCTTCCTAGCGGGACCCTACAATGAGCAGTTCTTC.